The T cell receptor beta chain described here comes from a study of T cell responses to AZD1222 COVID-19 vaccine listed by TCRdb under 2021. About the study as a whole: TCR sequencing covered more than 230 trial participants: 200 to 220 given two doses of AZD1222 and around 26 given two doses of MenACWY control vaccine. Trial participants were enrolled by age into subgroups of 18-55, 56-69 and 70-plus years, and roughly 150, 30 and 60 TCR-sequenced participants, respectively, were included in these subgroups. Study-wide conclusions, independent of this receptor: Because no samples from the day 14 peak response were available, repertoires could be characterized only after the peak T cell response. Epitopes outside the regions mutated in the B.1.351 and B.1.1.7 variants were reportedly recognized by nearly half of the unique spike-specific TCRs. Conclusions about previously exposed vaccinees are limited because only six or seven AZD1222 recipients were SARS-CoV-2 seropositive at baseline. Participants were mostly white British, with more females than males. The authors suggested clonal diversity may have been underestimated. A significant rise in spike-specific TCR breadth and depth was observed after two AZD1222 doses relative to day 0 and relative to MenACWY recipients. In the small 56-69-year group, the increase in depth fell short of significance, most likely because of low power. The whole spike protein was spanned by vaccine-associated CD4 TCRs, and dominant responses were seen in regions 160-218 and 743-854.

Comment on this clone: Its antigen is currently not known. Per-base qualities were not stored, and no clone one base away is much larger.

CDR3 length: 14 amino acids, cysteine to phenylalanine. The read is trimmed to its CDR3 DNA, 42 bases read in frame from base 1. V and J are trimmed by 3 bases and 7 bases, and the gene matches miss 7 bases of the junction. Via the germline V gene, CDR1 is SNHLY and CDR2 FYNNEI. The CDR3 regions of human TCRbeta chains were subjected to immunosequencing. As for how the authors treated the data: Repertoire TCRs were checked for matches against a reference library of SARS-CoV-2-specific TCRs that had been generated using the MIRA antigen-specificity platform. Breadth was defined as the fraction of unique TCRs that were SARS-CoV-2-associated. Depth was defined as the fraction of total T cells that were SARS-CoV-2-associated. Using the MIRA data, each spike-specific TCR was assigned both to the spike region to which the TCR was reactive and to a CD4 or CD8 class. Log10-transformed breadth and depth values were compared by one-way ANOVA with Sidak's multiple comparisons tests. Not all clones reach the TCRdb copy of this immuneACCESS table, which keeps in-frame sequences only. Checked studies attribute under half of the gap to unresolved V genes and leave the rest unexplained. For V, J and clone size, that table is used; D and trimming come from the DNA. The sample table shows approximately 150,000 clones, and over 85% are seen once. Of the sample, around 1.5% falls within the top ten clones.

What the time point label conveys for this sample: about 28 days (+/-7) after the second vaccine dose. AZD1222 recipients with second doses at about 4 weeks or about 12 weeks were pooled, because spike-specific TCR depth and breadth did not differ between schedules. Vaccinee samples were obtained from the UK trials COV001 and COV002, which included a single-blind randomized controlled phase 2/3 trial of AZD1222 (ChAdOx1 nCoV-19) in healthy adults. For TCRbeta chain sequencing, PBMC samples were collected from trial participants at day 0 and at day 28 after the second dose. This TCR came from an adult who received the AZD1222 COVID-19 vaccine. This receptor chain uses TRBV2 and TRBJ1-2, and 8 junction bases match TRBD1. This material consisted of peripheral blood, taken 28 days after the second AZD1222 dose. CDR3 reads: CASSEDRVVGGYTF. The nucleotide sequence reads as follows: TGTGCCAGCAGTGAGGACAGGGTAGTTGGTGGCTACACCTTC.